A selection of T cell receptor beta chains follows, all from one sample in a study of blood T cell repertoires in COVID-19. Method: immunoSEQ multiplex PCR; TCRdb's copy keeps in-frame clones and lacks some. Among around 41,000 clones listed, 85% to 90% were seen once. Specimen: peripheral blood. The receptors were sampled from a human donor in a cohort sampled during active COVID-19. The CDR3 runs from the conserved cysteine through the conserved F or W. Fields, in order: V gene, clone size, D gene, CDR3 length, J gene, CDR3 protein, CDR3 DNA. A D gene is named only where the DNA matches it firmly. A clone size is listed for some rows: how often the clone was seen (once, few, many), or a class if it is expanded.

V: TRBV4-2
size: .
D: .
length: 16
J: TRBJ1-4
CDR3: CASSPEGTSLGEKLFF
DNA: TGTGCCAGCAGCCCCGAGGGAACGTCCCTGGGGGAAAAACTGTTTTTT

V: TRBV6-2/TRBV6-3
size: .
D: .
length: 15
J: TRBJ1-1
CDR3: CASSLRDGGSTEAFF
DNA: TGTGCCAGCAGTCTACGGGACGGGGGAAGCACTGAAGCTTTCTTT

V: TRBV29-1
size: .
D: .
length: 13
J: TRBJ2-7
CDR3: CSVEGSNDYEQYF
DNA: TGCAGCGTTGAGGGGAGTAATGACTACGAGCAGTACTTC

V: TRBV7-9
size: few
D: TRBD1
length: 14
J: TRBJ2-2
CDR3: CASSLRQGTGELFF
DNA: TGTGCCAGCAGCTTGCGACAGGGTACCGGGGAGCTGTTTTTT

V: TRBV19
size: .
D: TRBD2
length: 15
J: TRBJ2-3
CDR3: CASSSLAGGGDTQYF
DNA: TGTGCCAGTAGTTCACTAGCGGGAGGTGGAGATACGCAGTATTTT

V: TRBV12-3/TRBV12-4
size: .
D: .
length: 12
J: TRBJ1-4
CDR3: CASRWTDEKLFF
DNA: TGTGCCAGCAGGTGGACAGATGAAAAACTGTTTTTT

V: TRBV24-1
size: .
D: .
length: 11
J: TRBJ2-7
CDR3: CATSEQYEQYF
DNA: TGTGCCACCAGTGAACAATACGAGCAGTACTTC

V: TRBV3-1/TRBV3-2
size: once
D: .
length: 17
J: TRBJ2-2
CDR3: CASSDRRKGGTSGELFF
DNA: TGTGCCAGCAGCGATCGACGAAAAGGGGGTACATCCGGGGAGCTGTTTTTT

V: TRBV11-3
size: .
D: TRBD1
length: 14
J: TRBJ2-5
CDR3: CASSSHRGEETQYF
DNA: TGTGCCAGCAGCTCCCACAGGGGTGAGGAGACCCAGTACTTC

V: TRBV11-2
size: .
D: TRBD2
length: 14
J: TRBJ2-1
CDR3: CASRTSGAGNEQFF
DNA: TGTGCCAGCAGGACTAGCGGGGCCGGCAATGAGCAGTTCTTC

V: TRBV14
size: .
D: TRBD2
length: 16
J: TRBJ2-5
CDR3: CASSPISGGYQETQYF
DNA: TGTGCCAGCAGCCCGATTAGCGGGGGCTACCAAGAGACCCAGTACTTC

V: TRBV27
size: .
D: .
length: 18
J: TRBJ2-1
CDR3: CASSLSGGAGFQPNEQFF
DNA: TGTGCCAGCAGTTTATCGGGAGGAGCTGGGTTTCAACCTAATGAGCAGTTCTTC

V: TRBV4-1
size: .
D: TRBD1
length: 20
J: TRBJ1-3
CDR3: CASSTNWGTGRLLSGNTIYF
DNA: TGCGCCAGCAGCACAAACTGGGGGACAGGGCGACTACTCTCTGGAAACACCATATATTTT

V: TRBV19
size: .
D: TRBD1
length: 15
J: TRBJ1-1
CDR3: CATHTSGTGNTEAFF
DNA: TGTGCCACCCACACCTCCGGGACAGGGAACACTGAAGCTTTCTTT